A selection of T cell receptor beta chains follows, all from one sample in a study of cytomegalovirus exposure and HLA in healthy donors. Clones were sequenced by immunoSEQ multiplex PCR, and TCRdb holds only the in-frame ones, with some missing. Here the sample table reports 35,000 or so clones. The sample consisted of PBMCs. All receptors derive from a man in his forties in good health and CMV-seropositive. Both conserved end residues are part of each CDR3. The D gene is left open where the match is weak.

TRBJ2-5 | TRBD2 | 17 | TRBV4-3 | CASSQQLAGGPWETQYF | TGCGCCAGCAGCCAACAGCTGGCGGGAGGGCCTTGGGAGACCCAGTACTTC
TRBJ2-5 | TRBD1 | 15 | TRBV4-1 | CASSRVWDSEETQYF | TGCGCCAGCAGCAGGGTGTGGGACAGTGAAGAGACCCAGTACTTC
TRBJ1-2 | - | 15 | TRBV7-9 | CASSLYDPRRHGYTF | TGTGCCAGCAGCCTATACGACCCGAGGAGGCATGGCTACACCTTC
TRBJ1-1 | - | 15 | TRBV27 | CASRTNPRVNTEAFF | TGTGCCAGCAGAACTAATCCACGGGTGAACACTGAAGCTTTCTTT
TRBJ2-7 | - | 13 | TRBV9 | CASSGTSLGEQYF | TGTGCCAGCAGCGGGACAAGCTTGGGCGAGCAGTACTTC
TRBJ2-4 | - | 14 | TRBV9 | CASSVGLEKNIQYF | TGTGCCAGCAGCGTAGGCCTAGAGAAAAACATTCAGTACTTC
TRBJ2-7 | - | 15 | TRBV5-1 | CASNNPGNSSYEQYF | TGCGCCAGCAATAATCCGGGAAATAGCTCCTACGAGCAGTACTTC
TRBJ1-6 | - | 13 | TRBV30 | CAWQAGNNSPLHF | TGTGCCTGGCAGGCAGGGAATAATTCACCCCTCCACTTT
TRBJ1-6 | - | 15 | TRBV4-1 | CASSQAPTRDSPLHF | TGCGCCAGCAGCCAAGCCCCCACCCGGGATTCACCCCTCCACTTT
TRBJ2-7 | - | 15 | TRBV9 | CASSVEAGLPYEQYF | TGTGCCAGCAGCGTAGAGGCAGGACTACCCTACGAGCAGTACTTC
TRBJ2-7 | TRBD1 | 14 | TRBV9 | CASSEGDSSYEQYF | TGTGCCAGCAGCGAGGGGGACAGCTCCTACGAGCAGTACTTC
TRBJ2-1 | - | 13 | TRBV7-2 | CASGLAPDNEQFF | TGTGCCAGCGGGCTGGCACCTGATAATGAGCAGTTCTTC
TRBJ1-1 | TRBD1 | 15 | TRBV5-1 | CASSLEETGGFRAFF | TGCGCCAGCAGCTTGGAAGAGACAGGGGGTTTTAGAGCTTTCTTT
TRBJ2-5 | TRBD1 | 16 | TRBV19 | CASSVAPGDRGKTQYF | TGTGCCAGTAGTGTAGCCCCGGGCGACAGGGGAAAGACCCAGTACTTC
TRBJ2-1 | - | 14 | TRBV2 | CASSEGGPYNEQFF | TGTGCCAGCAGTGAGGGGGGACCCTACAATGAGCAGTTCTTC
TRBJ2-1 | TRBD2 | 15 | TRBV2 | CASSPPLAQNNEQFF | TGTGCCAGCAGTCCCCCACTAGCGCAGAACAATGAGCAGTTCTTC
TRBJ2-4 | TRBD2 | 14 | TRBV5-1 | CASRLAGVQDIQYF | TGCGCCAGCAGGCTAGCGGGTGTCCAGGACATTCAGTACTTC
TRBJ2-5 | TRBD1 | 14 | TRBV7-9 | CASSAGQGKETQYF | TGTGCCAGCAGCGCAGGACAGGGTAAAGAGACCCAGTACTTC
TRBJ2-2 | TRBD1 | 15 | TRBV30 | CAWRSGTGGPGELFF | TGTGCCTGGAGGTCGGGGACAGGGGGACCCGGGGAGCTGTTTTTT
TRBJ2-3 | - | 15 | TRBV5-1 | CASSLQGLDADTQYF | TGCGCCAGCAGCCTCCAGGGGTTGGATGCAGATACGCAGTATTTT